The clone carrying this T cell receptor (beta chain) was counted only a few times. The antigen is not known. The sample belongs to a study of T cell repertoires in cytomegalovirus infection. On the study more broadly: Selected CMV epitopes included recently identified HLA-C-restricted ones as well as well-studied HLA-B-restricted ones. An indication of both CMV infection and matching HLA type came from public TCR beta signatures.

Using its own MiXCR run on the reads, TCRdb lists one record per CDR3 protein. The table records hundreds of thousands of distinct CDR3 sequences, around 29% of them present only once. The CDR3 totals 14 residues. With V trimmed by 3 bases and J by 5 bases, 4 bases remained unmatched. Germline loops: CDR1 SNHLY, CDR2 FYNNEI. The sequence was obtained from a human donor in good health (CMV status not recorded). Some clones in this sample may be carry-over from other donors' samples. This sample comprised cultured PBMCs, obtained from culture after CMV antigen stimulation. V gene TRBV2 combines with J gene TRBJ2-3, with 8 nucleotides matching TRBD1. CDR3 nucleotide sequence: TGTGCCAGCAGTGATGGGACAGGATTAGATACGCAGTATTTT. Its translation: CASSDGTGLDTQYF.